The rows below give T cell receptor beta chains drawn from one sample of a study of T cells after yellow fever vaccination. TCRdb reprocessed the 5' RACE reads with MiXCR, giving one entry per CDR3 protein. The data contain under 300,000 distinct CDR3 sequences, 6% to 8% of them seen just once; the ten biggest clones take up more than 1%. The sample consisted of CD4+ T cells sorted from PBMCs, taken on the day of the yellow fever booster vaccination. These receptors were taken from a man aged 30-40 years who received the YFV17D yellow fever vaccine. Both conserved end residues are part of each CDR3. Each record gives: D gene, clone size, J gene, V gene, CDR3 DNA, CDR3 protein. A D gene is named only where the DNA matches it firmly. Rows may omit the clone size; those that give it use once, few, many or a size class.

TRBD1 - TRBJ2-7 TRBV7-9 TGTGCCAGCAGCGGCGGACAGGGGTACTACGAGCAGTACTTC CASSGGQGYYEQYF
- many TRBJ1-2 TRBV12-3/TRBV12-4 TGTGCCAGCAGTGACCGACAGGCCCGAAGCTACACCTTC CASSDRQARSYTF
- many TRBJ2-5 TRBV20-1 TGCAGTGCGATCCGAGCTAAAGAGACCCAGTACTTC CSAIRAKETQYF
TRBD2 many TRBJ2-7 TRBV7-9 TGTGCCAGCACCACACCCGGAGGCGGGAGCTCCTACGAGCAGTACTTC CASTTPGGGSSYEQYF
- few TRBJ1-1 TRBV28 TGTGCCAGCAGTTTAAACGTTCCGAGCACTGAAGCTTTCTTT CASSLNVPSTEAFF
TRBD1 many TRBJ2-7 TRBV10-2 TGCGCCAGCAGTGAGCCGGGACAGGGCCTTACGGAGCAGTACTTC CASSEPGQGLTEQYF
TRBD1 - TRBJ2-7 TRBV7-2 TGTGCCAGCAGCTCGTACAGGGGGCGCAACGAGCAGTACTTC CASSSYRGRNEQYF
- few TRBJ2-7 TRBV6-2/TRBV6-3 TGTGCCAGCACTGACGGGACGCCACCCTACGAGCAGTACTTC CASTDGTPPYEQYF
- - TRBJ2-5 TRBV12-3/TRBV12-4 TGTGCCAGCAGTTTTGGGGCAGCGGAGACCCAGTACTTC CASSFGAAETQYF
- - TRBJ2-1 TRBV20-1 TGCAGTGCTAGAGACCCCTGGGCAGATGAGCAGTTCTTC CSARDPWADEQFF
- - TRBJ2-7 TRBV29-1 TGCAGCGTTGGCCAGGTACACGAGCAGTACTTC CSVGQVHEQYF
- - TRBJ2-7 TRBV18 TGTGCCAGCTCACCGGGCGGGAAGAGCTCCTACGAGCAGTACTTC CASSPGGKSSYEQYF
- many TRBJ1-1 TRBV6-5 TGTGCCAGCAGTTCCATGGGGCGGACTGAAGCTTTCTTT CASSSMGRTEAFF
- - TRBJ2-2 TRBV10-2 TGCGCCAGCGGTGGGGCGAGCACCGGGGAGCTGTTTTTT CASGGASTGELFF
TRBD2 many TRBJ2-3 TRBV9 TGTGCCAGCAGCGTAGAGGCGGGAGGGTCAGATACGCAGTATTTT CASSVEAGGSDTQYF
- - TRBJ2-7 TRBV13 TGTGCCAGCAGTGCCAATAGGGCGGTCGAGCAGTACTTC CASSANRAVEQYF
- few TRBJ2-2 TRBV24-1 TGTGCCACCTCCCGGGGCCTCCGGGCGACGGGCACCGGGGAGCTGTTTTTT CATSRGLRATGTGELFF
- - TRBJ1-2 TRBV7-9 TGTGCCAGCAGCCACACAGGACACTATGGCTACACCTTC CASSHTGHYGYTF
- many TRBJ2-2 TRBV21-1 TGTGCCAGCAGCGAGAACGGACCTGGGACCGGGGAGCTGTTTTTT CASSENGPGTGELFF
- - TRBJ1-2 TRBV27 TGTGCCAGCAGTTTAAGAAGGGGAATCCTGTATGGCTACACCTTC CASSLRRGILYGYTF
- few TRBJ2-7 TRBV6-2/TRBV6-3 TGTGCCAGCAGTTACTCGAGGGACGGGCCCTCCTACGAGCAGTACTTC CASSYSRDGPSYEQYF
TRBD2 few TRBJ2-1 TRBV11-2 TGTGCCAGCAGCCGGGGGGGGACTAGCGGGAATGAGCAGTTCTTC CASSRGGTSGNEQFF
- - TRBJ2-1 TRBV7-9 TGTGCCAGTGGCGTCCCTGGACCAACCGGTGAGCAGTTCTTC CASGVPGPTGEQFF
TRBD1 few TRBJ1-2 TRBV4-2 TGTGCCAGCAGCCAGAGTGACAGGGGGCCGGGCTACACCTTC CASSQSDRGPGYTF
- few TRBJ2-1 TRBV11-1 TGTGCCAGCAGCCCCCCCTCCCGGAGTAGTTACCCCTCCCGGGAGCAGTTCTTC CASSPPSRSSYPSREQFF